This T cell receptor beta chain was captured by sequencing in a study of blood T cells in healthy people across ages. It was with a sample-barcoded 5' primer and a J-beta primer mix that a second PCR of roughly 6 to 11 cycles was run. TCRdb re-derived calls from the 5' RACE reads in MiXCR, one entry per CDR3 protein. This table holds just under 750,000 distinct CDR3 sequences, about 20% found once. Germline V gene lookup returns CDR1 SEHNR and CDR2 FQNEAQ (reference sequence). CDR3 size: 16 residues. The V gene lost 1 base and the J gene lost 3 bases, with 13 bases spanning the gap. This receptor was identified in a man between 65 and 85 years old in good health. Sequencing used blood. This sequence joins TRBV7-9 and TRBJ1-3; D ambiguous. The CDR3 DNA reads as TGTGCCAGCAGCTTAGAGGCCCCCTCCGGTGGAAACACCATATATTTT. It translates to CASSLEAPSGGNTIYF.